These 30 T cell receptor beta chains share one sample of origin, sequenced in a study of T cell clones after liver transplantation. Assay: immunoSEQ multiplex PCR; the TCRdb copy retains only in-frame clones and omits some. The sample yields 50,000 or so clones, about nine tenths seen once. Material: CD8+ T cells from blood, obtained 12 months after liver transplant. These receptors were obtained from a human patient who received a liver transplant. Some T cells may be the graft donor's.

The rearrangement links TRBV19 to TRBJ1-1, with D tentatively TRBD1 (5 bases). Trimming removed 6 bases from V and 6 bases from J, with 20 bases in between. The CDR3 has 15 amino acids. Germline CDR1 is LNHDA and CDR2 is SQIVND (reference sequence). The CDR3 sequence: CASRIGASGISEAFF. CDR3 in DNA: TGTGCCAGTAGGATTGGGGCCAGCGGAATCTCTGAAGCTTTCTTT.

This chain uses TRBV4-1 with TRBJ1-5; perhaps TRBD1 as D (5 bases). There are 16 residues in the CDR3. V was cut by 0 bases and J by 4 bases, with 13 bases left in between. The germline V gene encodes CDR1 MGHRA and CDR2 YSYEKL. DNA of the CDR3: TGCGCCAGCAGCCAAGATGGTGGGTGGGGGAATCAGCCCCAGCATTTT. It yields the protein CASSQDGGWGNQPQHF.

The chain has TRBV29-1 and TRBJ2-7; a weak D match, TRBD2 (5 bases). Trimming removed 2 bases at V and 2 bases at J, with 10 bases between. Germline loops: CDR1 SQVTM, CDR2 ANQGSEA. This CDR3 region has 13 residues. CDR3 protein: CSVEKGVPYEQYF. As DNA, the CDR3 is TGCAGCGTTGAAAAGGGAGTACCCTACGAGCAGTACTTC.

The rearrangement uses TRBV21-1 and TRBJ2-1; the table assigns TRBD2, which was not confirmed against the DNA. TRBV21-1 is deemed a pseudogene. The length of the CDR3 is 15 residues. CDR3 coding DNA: TGTGCCAGCAGCAACTTCGTTAATAGTCCTTATGAGCAGTTCTTC. Its protein is CASSNFVNSPYEQFF.

The chain couples TRBV6-6 to TRBJ1-1, with D perhaps matching TRBD1 (6 bases). V lost 8 bases to trimming and J lost 2 bases, with 18 bases between them. Germline CDR1 is MNHNY and CDR2 is SVGAGI (reference sequence). The CDR3 has 15 residues. The CDR3 loop reads CASLRPMGQNTEAFF. CDR3 in DNA: TGTGCCAGCCTAAGACCTATGGGACAAAACACTGAAGCTTTCTTT.

V and J are TRBV28 and TRBJ2-7, with D uncertain. The CDR3 loop spans 12 amino acids. V was clipped by 3 bases and J by 6 bases, with 9 bases between them. Germline values: CDR1 MDHEN, CDR2 SYDVKM. CDR3 nucleotide sequence: TGTGCCAGCAGTTTGGATTTGGCCGAGCAGTACTTC. It encodes CASSLDLAEQYF.

This chain links TRBV5-1 with TRBJ2-7; D gene unclear. The CDR3 is made up of 14 amino acids. Trimming pared 4 bases from V and 2 bases from J, leaving 13 bases between. Germline lookup yields CDR1 SGHRS and CDR2 YFSETQ. CDR3 loop: CASSPLGLPYEQYF. The CDR3 DNA sequence: TGCGCCAGCAGCCCCCTAGGATTACCCTACGAGCAGTACTTC.

The CDR3 DNA is TGCGCCAGCGGCCTTTTAGGGCGGGGAGACGGCTACACCTTC. It yields the protein CASGLLGRGDGYTF. The chain combines TRBV5-1 with TRBJ1-2, with unresolved D. The germline CDR1 and CDR2 sequences are SGHRS and YFSETQ. The V end lost 7 bases, the J end lost 8 bases, and 21 bases lay between the germline ends. CDR3 length: 14 residues.

This clone was detected only a few times. The chain links TRBV6-5 to TRBJ2-7; TRBD2 aligns across 7 bases. J was trimmed by 0 bases and V by 3 bases; bases with no gene match: 5. This CDR3 is built from 15 residues. The germline V gene encodes CDR1 MNHEY and CDR2 SVGAGI. This chain's CDR3 is CASSYGPSGSYEQYF. CDR3 in DNA: TGTGCCAGCAGTTATGGTCCTAGCGGCTCCTACGAGCAGTACTTC.

V is TRBV7-8 and J is TRBJ1-5; tentatively, D is TRBD1 (6 bases). Germline values: CDR1 SGHVS, CDR2 FQNEAQ. This CDR3 has 14 residues. V lost 2 bases and J 5 bases, leaving 10 bases between the germline ends. DNA for the CDR3: TGTGCCAGCAGCTTATCCGGGACACATCAGCCCCAGCATTTT. Encoded protein: CASSLSGTHQPQHF.

The chain recombines TRBV4-3 with TRBJ1-2; 7 bases align to TRBD1. Germline loops: CDR1 LGHNA, CDR2 YSLEER. CDR3 length: 14 amino acids. V was pared by 4 bases and J by 7 bases, with 9 bases of the junction left unmatched. The CDR3 loop is CASSPRGGAVGYTF. Here the CDR3 DNA reads TGCGCCAGCAGCCCCAGGGGGGGGGCAGTTGGCTACACCTTC.

The chain joins TRBV7-9 to TRBJ1-1; 7 positions agree with TRBD1. This CDR3 has 15 residues. The J segment lost 6 bases and the V segment lost 1 base, leaving 8 bases of the junction unmatched. Germline CDR1 is SEHNR and CDR2 is FQNEAQ (reference sequence). As DNA, the CDR3 is TGTGCCAGCAGCTTAGAGTTAGGGGGCAGGGCTGAAGCTTTCTTT. Translating gives CASSLELGGRAEAFF.

This clone was observed a few times. The chain combines TRBV19 with TRBJ2-1; 12 bases are shared with TRBD2. The germline gives CDR1 LNHDA, CDR2 SQIVND (reference sequence). V was pared by 5 bases and J by 10 bases, with 6 bases of the junction left unmatched. This CDR3 region has 14 residues. CDR3 region: CASSWASGREEQFF. Here the CDR3 DNA reads TGTGCCAGTAGTTGGGCTAGCGGGAGGGAAGAGCAGTTCTTC.

V gene TRBV9 combines with J gene TRBJ1-3, with TRBD1 matching 7 bases. This CDR3 region has 15 residues. V shed 3 bases, J shed 0 bases, and the junction held 3 bases outside the gene matches. Germline V lookup: CDR1 SGDLS, CDR2 YYNGEE. Written as DNA, the CDR3 is TGTGCCAGCAGCGATCCAGGGGGCTCTGGAAACACCATATATTTT. Its protein product is CASSDPGGSGNTIYF.

In the case of this clone: Other DNA sequences of this sample code for an identical CDR3. J is TRBJ2-7 and V is TRBV28; D call uncertain. CDR1 and CDR2 (germline): MDHEN, SYDVKM. V lost 5 bases to trimming and J lost 0 bases, with 5 bases between them. This CDR3 region has 12 residues. CDR3 residues: CASSLGSYEQYF. Here the CDR3 DNA reads TGTGCCAGCAGTCTAGGCTCCTACGAGCAGTACTTC.

The table lists this clone with a few counts. The chain employs TRBV2 and TRBJ2-7; the D is unclear. The CDR3 loop spans 12 amino acids. V was shortened by 5 bases and J by 4 bases, with 9 bases between the two germline ends. In germline, CDR1 is SNHLY, CDR2 FYNNEI. This CDR3 is CASSPPTYEQYF. The CDR3 DNA is TGTGCCAGCAGTCCCCCGACGTACGAGCAGTACTTC.

The chain employs TRBV19 and TRBJ2-7; TRBD2 agrees at 7 bases. The germline CDR1 and CDR2 sequences are LNHDA and SQIVND (reference sequence). V dropped 5 bases and J dropped 2; count of bases not matched to a gene: 6. This CDR3 has 14 residues. Here the CDR3 reads CASSWGLLAYEQYF. The CDR3 region has the DNA TGTGCCAGTAGTTGGGGACTACTGGCCTACGAGCAGTACTTC.

The chain couples TRBV27 to TRBJ2-7; 7 nucleotides match TRBD2. The CDR3 consists of 12 residues. Trimming at V came to 3 bases and at J to 4 bases, leaving 0 bases not matched to a gene. Looked up from germline, CDR1 is MNHEY and CDR2 is SMNVEV (reference sequence). CDR3 DNA: TGTGCCAGCAGTTTCGGGGGGTACGAGCAGTACTTC. This gives the protein CASSFGGYEQYF.

This chain connects TRBV15 to TRBJ2-7; TRBD1 matches at 7 bases. CDR3 length equals 13 residues. CDR1 and CDR2 (germline): LNHNV, YYDKDF (reference sequence). The V segment lost 5 bases and the J segment 5 bases; nucleotides outside the gene matches: 6. CDR3 sequence: CATSGFRGNEQYF. In nucleotides, the CDR3 is TGTGCCACCAGCGGGTTCAGGGGGAACGAGCAGTACTTC.

This chain links TRBV28 with TRBJ1-2; TRBD1 matches at 10 bases. The CDR3 extends over 16 amino acids. With 6 bases clipped from V and 2 bases from J, the junction kept 9 bases outside the gene matches. The V gene's germline CDR1 is MDHEN and CDR2 SYDVKM. DNA of the CDR3: TGTGCCAGCAGGGGGACAGGGGAGGGGACCAACTATGGCTACACCTTC. This codes for CASRGTGEGTNYGYTF.

V usage is TRBV5-6 and J usage is TRBJ2-7; D may match TRBD1 or TRBD2 (6 bases each). CDR1 is SGHDT and CDR2 is YYEEEE in the germline V gene. V lost 4 bases, J lost 0 bases, and 17 bases lay in between. This CDR3 is 16 amino acids long. CDR3 sequence reads: CASSREMGGYSYEQYF. CDR3 bases: TGTGCCAGCAGCCGTGAGATGGGGGGCTACTCCTACGAGCAGTACTTC.

The chain employs TRBV9 and TRBJ2-3; 13 bases are shared with TRBD2. The ends lost 0 bases at V and 6 bases at J; junction bases unmatched: 7. Germline V gene sequence: CDR1 SGDLS, CDR2 YYNGEE. The CDR3 loop spans 17 amino acids. The CDR3, as DNA: TGTGCCAGCAGCGTAGGGACTAGCGGGAGTGGAACGGATACGCAGTATTTT. Its translation is CASSVGTSGSGTDTQYF.

The V and J genes are TRBV27 and TRBJ2-7; no definite D call. Germline V gene data show CDR1 as MNHEY and CDR2 as SMNVEV (reference sequence). Trimming shortened V by 0 bases and J by 0 bases, and 9 bases separated the two germline ends. The CDR3 totals 15 residues. The CDR3 reads CASSLSIPSSYEQYF. As DNA, the CDR3 is TGTGCCAGCAGTTTATCCATCCCGAGCTCCTACGAGCAGTACTTC.

V is TRBV29-1 and J is TRBJ2-7; 8 nucleotides line up with TRBD1. Germline loops: CDR1 SQVTM, CDR2 ANQGSEA. V lost 4 bases to trimming and J lost 3 bases; unmatched junction nucleotides: 2. CDR3 length equals 12 residues. The CDR3 reads CSVADRDYEQYF. In nucleotides, the CDR3 is TGCAGCGTTGCGGACAGGGACTACGAGCAGTACTTC.

The CDR3 here is CASSPRDRGTNEQYF. The CDR3 DNA reads as TGTGCCAGCAGTCCCCGGGACAGGGGAACCAACGAGCAGTACTTC. V gene TRBV6-1 combines with J gene TRBJ2-7; the match to TRBD1 covers 10 bases. Germline V CDR1 and CDR2: MNHNS, SASEGT. The CDR3 length is 15 residues. With V trimmed by 5 bases and J by 5 bases, 9 bases remained unmatched.

The chain couples TRBV15 to TRBJ1-4; TRBD1 agrees at 9 bases. Unmatched junction bases numbered 12, after V lost 5 bases and J lost 8 bases. The CDR3 covers 16 residues. Germline CDR1 LNHNV, CDR2 YYDKDF (reference sequence). This chain's CDR3 is CATSQSPGQGSEKLFF. The CDR3 nucleotides are TGTGCCACCAGCCAATCACCGGGACAGGGAAGCGAAAAACTGTTTTTT.

The chain is built from TRBV5-1 and TRBJ1-2, with D maybe TRBD1 (6 bases). Germline CDR1 and CDR2: SGHRS and YFSETQ. The CDR3 length is 15 residues. Trimming stripped 5 bases from V and 6 bases from J, with 20 bases between. The CDR3 DNA follows: TGCGCCAGCAGTTCGACCGGCCGGGACACCCATGGCTACACCTTC. As protein: CASSSTGRDTHGYTF.

The chain couples TRBV29-1 to TRBJ1-2, with 8 bases matching TRBD1. This CDR3 contains 15 residues. V trimming: 6 bases; J trimming: 0 bases; junction bases outside the gene matches: 9. Germline V gives CDR1 SQVTM, CDR2 ANQGSEA. The DNA for the CDR3 is TGCAGCGTCGACAGACAGGGGCCAGCTAACTATGGCTACACCTTC. As protein: CSVDRQGPANYGYTF.

This rearrangement joins TRBV7-8 to TRBJ1-1, with unresolved D. Germline assignment: CDR1 SGHVS and CDR2 FQNEAQ. The CDR3 length is 15 residues. V was cut by 1 base and J by 3 bases, with 12 bases left in between. The CDR3 loop is CASSLEHLRYTEAFF. CDR3 bases: TGTGCCAGCAGCTTAGAACACCTAAGGTACACTGAAGCTTTCTTT.

The gene calls are TRBV7-9 and TRBJ2-7; the D gene is possibly TRBD2 (5 bases). Germline assignment: CDR1 SEHNR and CDR2 FQNEAQ (reference sequence). V lost 4 bases to trimming and J lost 1 base, with 8 bases between them. The CDR3 is 13 amino acids. The CDR3 sequence is CASSYRGSYEQYF. Written as DNA, the CDR3 is TGTGCCAGCAGCTACCGCGGGTCCTACGAGCAGTACTTC.